The 5 T cell receptor beta chains given below trace back to one sample, sequenced in a study of blood T cells in healthy people across ages. Using a J-beta primer mix together with a sample-barcoded 5' primer, a second PCR was run for roughly 6 to 12 cycles. MiXCR, run by TCRdb on the 5' RACE reads, gives a single entry per CDR3 protein. The sample holds around 790,000 distinct CDR3 sequences, around 42% seen once. The sample was blood. Source of these receptors: a man aged 60-69 years in good health.

The chain has TRBV20-1 and TRBJ2-1, with D maybe TRBD2 (6 bases). Trimming left V 6 bases short and J 1 base short, with 16 bases between. The germline V gene encodes CDR1 DFQATT and CDR2 SNEGSKA (reference sequence). The CDR3 covers 15 residues. The CDR3 DNA reads as TGCAGTGCCCCCCCAGCCCGGGGGTCCTACAATGAGCAGTTCTTC. It codes for CSAPPARGSYNEQFF.

The CDR3: CASNPGHPNSPLHF. CDR3 coding DNA: TGTGCCAGCAATCCGGGACACCCTAATTCACCCCTCCACTTT. The J gene is TRBJ1-6, the V gene TRBV6-6; TRBD1 is a possible D gene (6 bases). The CDR3 contains 14 residues. Trimming removed 7 bases from V and 6 bases from J, with 13 bases in between. Per the germline V gene, CDR1 is MNHNY and CDR2 is SVGAGI (reference sequence).

The rearrangement uses TRBV6-2 or TRBV6-3 and TRBJ2-1, with D hard to call. Deletions cut 6 bases from V and 3 bases from J, with 15 bases between. Germline V gene lookup returns CDR1 MNHEY and CDR2 SVGEGT. The CDR3 is 15 amino acids. CDR3 nucleotides: TGTGCCAGCAGGCCATCGCTCTTCATCTACAATGAGCAGTTCTTC. Protein sequence: CASRPSLFIYNEQFF.

This clonotype was seen a few times. The chain combines TRBV5-6 with TRBJ1-1, with D possibly matching TRBD1 (5 bases). Germline-derived CDR1 and CDR2 are SGHDT and YYEEEE. Trimming took 4 bases from V and 0 from J, leaving 13 bases between them. The CDR3 has 15 residues. CDR3 protein: CASSHRYLMNTEAFF. CDR3 DNA sequence: TGTGCCAGCAGCCACAGGTATCTCATGAACACTGAAGCTTTCTTT.

This clonotype was counted a few times. The V gene is TRBV6-1, the J gene TRBJ1-5; the D is unclear. The CDR3 is 12 amino acids. Trimming stripped 8 bases from V and 4 bases from J, with 9 bases between. CDR1 and CDR2 (germline): MNHNS, SASEGT. The CDR3 region has the DNA TGTGCCAGCGCCTCGCGGAATCAGCCCCAGCATTTT. Translating it yields CASASRNQPQHF.